A single sample is the source of the 22 T cell receptor beta chains below, sequenced in a study of T-cell reconstitution after alpha-beta-depleted transplantation in children. Preparation of the TCRbeta library used unique molecular identifiers. Via MiXCR, TCRdb re-called the PCR reads, giving one row per CDR3 protein. The sample contains 250,000 to 400,000 distinct CDR3 sequences, over 20% of which appear only once. Specimen: PBMCs, mostly from graft donor cells, collected 180 days after TCRalphabeta/CD19-depleted stem cell transplant. All receptors derive from a male patient under 18 who had a stem cell transplant for acute lymphoblastic leukemia, so the T cells may come from the graft donor.

This sequence joins TRBV20-1 and TRBJ2-7; the D is unclear. V gave up 0 bases and J gave up 1 base, with 4 bases separating them. Looked up from germline, CDR1 is DFQATT and CDR2 is SNEGSKA (reference sequence). The CDR3 has 12 residues. The CDR3, as DNA: TGCAGTGCTAGAGACATTTCCTACGAGCAGTACTTC. Translating gives CSARDISYEQYF.

This clonotype was recorded many times. The chain carries TRBV20-1 and TRBJ1-5; D call uncertain. With 7 bases removed from V and 0 bases from J, the gap between germline ends came to 10 bases. The CDR3 consists of 13 residues. From germline, CDR1 is DFQATT and CDR2 SNEGSKA (reference sequence). The CDR3 loop reads CSVGTASNQPQHF. The CDR3 DNA follows: TGCAGTGTTGGTACAGCTAGCAATCAGCCCCAGCATTTT.

This clonotype was observed a few times. The chain recombines TRBV5-6 with TRBJ1-2; TRBD1 is a possible D gene (6 bases). This CDR3 has 14 amino acids. The germline V gene has CDR1 SGHDT and CDR2 YYEEEE. V lost 1 base and J 3 bases, leaving 10 bases between the germline ends. The CDR3 here is CASSLWGADYGYTF. In nucleotides, the CDR3 is TGTGCCAGCAGCTTGTGGGGGGCGGACTATGGCTACACCTTC.

This chain joins TRBV20-1 and TRBJ2-1; 9 bases agree with TRBD2. CDR1 is DFQATT, CDR2 SNEGSKA, per germline (reference sequence). The CDR3 covers 14 residues. Germline trimming cut 1 base from V and 10 bases from J; bases unmatched to any gene: 8. The CDR3 sequence is CSARVSGLAREQFF. For the CDR3, the DNA is TGCAGTGCTAGAGTTTCCGGACTAGCGAGGGAGCAGTTCTTC.

This clonotype turned up a few times. V gene TRBV5-1 combines with J gene TRBJ2-4; 11 bases line up with TRBD1. V was clipped by 4 bases and J by 1 base; unmatched bases: 4. This CDR3 comprises 16 residues. Germline V gene sequence: CDR1 SGHRS, CDR2 YFSETQ. The CDR3 protein is CASSTGQGAAKNIQYF. The CDR3 nucleotides read TGCGCCAGCAGCACCGGACAGGGGGCGGCCAAAAACATTCAGTACTTC.

Turning to this clonotype: The CDR3 does not close with the conserved phenylalanine or tryptophan, likely indicating a read error. The rearrangement uses TRBV5-1 and TRBJ2-5; D might be TRBD2 (5 bases). Germline assignment: CDR1 SGHRS and CDR2 YFSETQ. The CDR3 sequence is 15 residues long. The V end was cut by 0 bases, the J end by 1 base, with 10 bases between. The CDR3 loop reads CASSLESGPQETQYS. CDR3 bases: TGCGCCAGCAGCTTGGAGAGCGGCCCCCAAGAGACCCAGTACTCC.

The genes are TRBV5-1 and TRBJ1-4, with 7 bases identical to TRBD1. This CDR3 has 16 amino acids. With V trimmed by 0 bases and J by 5 bases, 7 bases remained unmatched. Germline lookup yields CDR1 SGHRS and CDR2 YFSETQ. As DNA, the CDR3 is TGCGCCAGCAGCTTGGCGACAGGGTGGGGGAATGAAAAACTGTTTTTT. Translation gives CASSLATGWGNEKLFF.

V usage is TRBV5-1 and J usage is TRBJ1-2; D is perhaps TRBD1 (6 bases). The V end lost 0 bases, the J end lost 9 bases, and 15 bases lay between the germline ends. Germline CDR1 is SGHRS and CDR2 is YFSETQ. This CDR3 region has 14 residues. CDR3 residues: CASSLGLNRVSYTF. The CDR3 bases are TGCGCCAGCAGCTTGGGACTTAACAGGGTTAGCTACACCTTC.

J is TRBJ2-3 and V is TRBV7-9; D possibly corresponds to TRBD1 (6 bases). The CDR3 runs to 14 residues. The V gene's germline CDR1 is SEHNR and CDR2 FQNEAQ (reference sequence). Trimming stripped 4 bases from V and 2 bases from J, with 10 bases between. The CDR3 DNA sequence: TGTGCCAGCAGCTCCGAGGGGGTCACAGATACGCAGTATTTT. Encoded protein: CASSSEGVTDTQYF.

The CDR3 DNA reads as TGTGCCAGCAGCCCTCTGAGGCTAGCGGGAGGCAAGACCCAGTACTTC. It translates to CASSPLRLAGGKTQYF. The chain is built from TRBV7-2 and TRBJ2-5; 11 nucleotides line up with TRBD2. Germline CDR1 SGHTA, CDR2 FQGNSA. This CDR3 is built from 16 residues. The V and J ends lost 5 bases and 6 bases, in that order; junction bases with no gene match: 11.

The chain joins TRBV12-3 or TRBV12-4 to TRBJ2-5, with D uncertain. V was clipped by 3 bases and J by 1 base, with 9 bases between them. This CDR3 has 14 amino acids. CDR3 coding DNA: TGTGCCAGCAGTTTTGCCATCCGCCAAGAGACCCAGTACTTC. Encoded protein: CASSFAIRQETQYF.

This rearrangement joins TRBV10-2 to TRBJ2-1, with 11 bases matching TRBD2. Germline trimming cut 5 bases from V and 1 base from J; bases unmatched to any gene: 4. In germline, CDR1 is WSHSY, CDR2 SAAADI. CDR3 size: 16 residues. CDR3 sequence reads: CASSRASGGSYNEQFF. The CDR3 nucleotides are TGCGCCAGCAGTAGAGCTAGCGGGGGGTCCTACAATGAGCAGTTCTTC.

V usage is TRBV5-1 and J usage is TRBJ1-2, with D possibly being TRBD1 (5 bases). The CDR3 spans 15 residues. V lost 1 base, J lost 1 base, and 11 bases lay in between. Germline V gene lookup returns CDR1 SGHRS and CDR2 YFSETQ. CDR3 sequence: CASSLPGSLNYGYTF. The CDR3 nucleotides read TGCGCCAGCAGCTTGCCAGGGAGCCTTAACTATGGCTACACCTTC.

The chain carries TRBV28 and TRBJ1-1, with D unresolved. Trimming removed 2 bases from V and 0 bases from J, with 13 bases in between. CDR1 and CDR2 from the germline V gene are MDHEN and SYDVKM. This CDR3 has 16 residues. The DNA of the CDR3 is TGTGCCAGCAGTTTAAGGTCTGTTTTACTGAACACTGAAGCTTTCTTT. This sequence encodes CASSLRSVLLNTEAFF.

The rearrangement uses TRBV5-1 and TRBJ2-5, with a possible D match to TRBD2 (5 bases). Trimming shortened V by 0 bases and J by 4 bases, and 16 bases separated the two germline ends. In germline, CDR1 is SGHRS, CDR2 YFSETQ. The CDR3 is made up of 16 amino acids. The CDR3 DNA follows: TGCGCCAGCAGCTTGGTAGGTTCGCGAGGAGGAGAGACCCAGTACTTC. This codes for CASSLVGSRGGETQYF.

The chain has TRBV5-1 and TRBJ1-3; D might be TRBD1 (5 bases). Trimming took off 2 bases at V and 2 bases at J, with 11 bases between the two ends. This CDR3 is built from 15 residues. The germline CDR1 and CDR2 sequences are SGHRS and YFSETQ. The CDR3 DNA reads as TGCGCCAGCAGCTTAAGAGGGACCACTGGAAACACCATATATTTT. Encoded protein: CASSLRGTTGNTIYF.

The chain uses TRBV6-5 and TRBJ2-7; 7 nucleotides agree with TRBD2. The J segment lost 3 bases and the V segment lost 4 bases, leaving 9 bases of the junction unmatched. The CDR3 runs 15 residues. The germline CDR1 and CDR2 sequences are MNHEY and SVGAGI. CDR3 in amino acids: CASSFRGRAYYEQYF. The CDR3 nucleotides are TGTGCCAGCAGTTTTCGGGGGAGGGCCTACTACGAGCAGTACTTC.

Only a few counts were recorded for this clonotype. The gene calls are TRBV7-9 and TRBJ2-5, with TRBD2 as a possible D gene (5 bases). Trimming pared 3 bases from V and 5 bases from J, leaving 7 bases between. CDR1 SEHNR and CDR2 FQNEAQ come from the germline V gene (reference sequence). The CDR3 sequence is 12 residues long. The CDR3 DNA reads TGTGCCAGCAGCTTGCCGGGGGAGACCCAGTACTTC. As protein: CASSLPGETQYF.

The genes are TRBV3-1 and TRBJ2-1; TRBD2 aligns across 12 bases. The germline gives CDR1 LGHDT, CDR2 YNNKEL (reference sequence). Trimming took 6 bases from V and 15 from J; bases not matched to a gene: 6. CDR3 length equals 12 residues. This CDR3 is CASSPSGRARFF. CDR3 bases: TGTGCCAGCAGTCCTAGCGGGAGGGCCAGGTTCTTC.

The chain links TRBV6-1 to TRBJ2-1; tentatively, D is TRBD1 or TRBD2 (5 bases each). Germline CDR1 and CDR2: MNHNS and SASEGT. Trimming took off 5 bases at V and 7 bases at J, with 15 bases between the two ends. The CDR3 sequence is 14 residues long. For the CDR3, the DNA is TGTGCCAGCAGTATCTGGGGGTTGGGAAATGAGCAGTTCTTC. Its translation is CASSIWGLGNEQFF.

This clonotype was counted a few times. The rearrangement links TRBV12-3 or TRBV12-4 to TRBJ2-1; TRBD2 agrees at 7 bases. The trim removed 6 bases at V and 0 bases at J, leaving 14 bases unmatched. This CDR3 has 18 residues. The CDR3 DNA reads TGTGCCAGCAGCGACAGACTAGCACAACGGAGCTCCTACAATGAGCAGTTCTTC. Amino acid sequence: CASSDRLAQRSSYNEQFF.

The sample holds a few counts of this clonotype. The gene calls are TRBV5-1 and TRBJ1-1, with a weak D call TRBD1 (5 bases). This CDR3 spans 15 amino acids. V was trimmed by 0 bases and J by 5 bases, leaving 14 bases between them. Germline V CDR1 and CDR2: SGHRS, YFSETQ. The CDR3 sequence is CASSLVVRKGTEAFF. CDR3 nucleotides: TGCGCCAGCAGCTTGGTGGTCAGAAAGGGGACTGAAGCTTTCTTT.